The TCR beta chain described here comes from a study of cytomegalovirus exposure and HLA in healthy donors. This clone was recorded a few times. Its target is not known. Regarding the study as a whole: Through in vitro validation, a few CMV-associated chains were shown to be specific for CMV antigens. In a later analysis, an Asian-associated ancestry cluster reportedly showed fewer N-insertions than the approximately 640-donor mean.

Primers for the PCR totalled 60 Vbeta and 13 Jbeta. Profiled with immunoSEQ multiplex PCR; TCRdb holds only in-frame clones, not every one. The profile shows 150,000 to 180,000 clones, 65% to 85% of them singletons. V lost 1 base to trimming and J lost 7 bases, with 17 bases between them. Per germline, CDR1 GTSNPN and CDR2 SVGIG (reference sequence). This CDR3 has 15 residues. The chain carries TRBV30 and TRBJ2-1, with a weak D call TRBD2 (5 bases). The specimen sequenced was PBMCs. The receptor comes from a woman aged 40 to 49 in good health and CMV-seropositive. CDR3 coding DNA: TGTGCCTGGAGTGCGGGTACTAGTTGGTTGAATGAGCAGTTCTTC. Protein product: CAWSAGTSWLNEQFF.